This paragraph covers one T cell receptor beta chain sequence. Its antigen is currently unknown. The entry originates in a study of CXCR3-negative and CXCR3-positive naive CD8 T cells. The authors prepared UMI-labeled TRB cDNA libraries by 5' RACE. Each CDR3 protein gets one entry in TCRdb, which reprocessed the 5' RACE reads and gives no DNA. This listing includes about 120,000 distinct CDR3 sequences. Notes on the study in general: Similar levels of surface CD5 were seen between naive subsets; TCR strength was inferred from TRB CDR3 properties. TRB CDR3 hydrophobicity was greater in CXCR3-positive naive cells than in CXCR3-negative naive cells.

From germline, CDR1 is SQVTM and CDR2 ANQGSEA. The length of the CDR3 is 13 residues. Naive CD8+ T cells had a CD45RO-CCR7+CD27+CD95- phenotype. The sequenced sample was naive CXCR3+ CD8+ T cells from blood. Subset: CD45RO-CCR7+CD27+CD95- naive CD8+ T cells expressing CXCR3 (TNR3+). The gene calls are TRBV29-1 and TRBJ1-2; TCRdb's D gene call, TRBD1, goes unchecked for lack of DNA. The TCR comes from a human donor in good health. Some clones in this sample may be carry-over from other donors' samples. CDR3 in amino acids: CSAMDRGNYGYTF.